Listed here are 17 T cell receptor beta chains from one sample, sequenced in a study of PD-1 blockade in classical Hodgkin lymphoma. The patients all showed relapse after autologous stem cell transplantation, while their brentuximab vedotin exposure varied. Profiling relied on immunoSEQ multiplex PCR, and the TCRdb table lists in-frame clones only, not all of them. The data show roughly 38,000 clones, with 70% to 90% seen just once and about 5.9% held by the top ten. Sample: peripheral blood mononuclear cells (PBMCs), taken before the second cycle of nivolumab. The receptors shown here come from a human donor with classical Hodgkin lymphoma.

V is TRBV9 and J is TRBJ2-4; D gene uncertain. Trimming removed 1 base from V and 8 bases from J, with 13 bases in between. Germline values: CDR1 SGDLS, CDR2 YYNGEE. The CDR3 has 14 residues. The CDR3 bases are TGTGCCAGCAGCGTATCTGCGAGAGATGACATTCAGTACTTC. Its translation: CASSVSARDDIQYF.

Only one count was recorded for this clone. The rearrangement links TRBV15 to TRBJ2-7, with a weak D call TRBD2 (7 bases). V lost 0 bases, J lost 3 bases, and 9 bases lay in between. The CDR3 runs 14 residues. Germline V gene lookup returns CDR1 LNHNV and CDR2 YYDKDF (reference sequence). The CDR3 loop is CATSRERGLYEQYF. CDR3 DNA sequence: TGTGCCACCAGCAGAGAGCGGGGGCTCTACGAGCAGTACTTC.

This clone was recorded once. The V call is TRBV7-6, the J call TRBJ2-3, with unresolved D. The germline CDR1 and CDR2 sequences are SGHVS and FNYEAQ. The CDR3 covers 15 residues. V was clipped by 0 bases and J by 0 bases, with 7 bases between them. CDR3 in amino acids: CASSLAHGSTDTQYF. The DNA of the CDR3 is TGTGCCAGCAGCTTAGCGCATGGTAGCACAGATACGCAGTATTTT. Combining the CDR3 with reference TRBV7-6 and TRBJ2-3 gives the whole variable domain GAGVSQSPRYKVTKRGQDVALRCDPISGHVSLYWYRQALGQGPEFLTYFNYEAQQDKSGLPNDRFSAERPEGSISTLTIQRTEQRDSAMYRCASSLAHGSTDTQYFGPGTRLTVL.

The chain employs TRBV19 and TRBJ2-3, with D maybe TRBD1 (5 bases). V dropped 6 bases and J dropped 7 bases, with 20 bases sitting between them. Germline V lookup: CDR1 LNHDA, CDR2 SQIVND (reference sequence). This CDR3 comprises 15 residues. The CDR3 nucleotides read TGTGCCAGTAGCTTCCCAGGGTCTAAGGGGAATACGCAGTATTTT. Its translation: CASSFPGSKGNTQYF.

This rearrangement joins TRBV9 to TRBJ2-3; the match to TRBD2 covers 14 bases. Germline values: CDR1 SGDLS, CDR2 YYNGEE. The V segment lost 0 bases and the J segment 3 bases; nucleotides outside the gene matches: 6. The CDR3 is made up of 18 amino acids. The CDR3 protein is CASSVATRLAGGTDTQYF. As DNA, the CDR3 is TGTGCCAGCAGCGTAGCTACCCGACTAGCGGGAGGGACAGATACGCAGTATTTT.

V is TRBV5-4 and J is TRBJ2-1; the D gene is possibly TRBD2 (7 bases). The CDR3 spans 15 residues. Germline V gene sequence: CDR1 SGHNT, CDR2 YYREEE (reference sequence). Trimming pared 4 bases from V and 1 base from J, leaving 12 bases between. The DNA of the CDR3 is TGTGCCAGCAGCCTCGGGGGGCTTTCCTACAATGAGCAGTTCTTC. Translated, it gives CASSLGGLSYNEQFF. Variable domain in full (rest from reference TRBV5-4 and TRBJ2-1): ETGVTQSPTHLIKTRGQQVTLRCSSQSGHNTVSWYQQALGQGPQFIFQYYREEENGRGNFPPRFSGLQFPNYSSELNVNALELDDSALYLCASSLGGLSYNEQFFGPGTRLTVL.

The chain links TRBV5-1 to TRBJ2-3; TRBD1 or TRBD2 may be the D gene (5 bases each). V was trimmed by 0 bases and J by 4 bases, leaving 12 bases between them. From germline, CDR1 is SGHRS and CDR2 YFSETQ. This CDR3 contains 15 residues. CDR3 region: CASSLALGGADTQYF. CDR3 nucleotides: TGCGCCAGCAGCTTGGCACTTGGGGGAGCAGATACGCAGTATTTT. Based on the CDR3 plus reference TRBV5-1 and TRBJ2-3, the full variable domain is KAGVTQTPRYLIKTRGQQVTLSCSPISGHRSVSWYQQTPGQGLQFLFEYFSETQRNKGNFPGRFSGRQFSNSRSEMNVSTLELGDSALYLCASSLALGGADTQYFGPGTRLTVL.

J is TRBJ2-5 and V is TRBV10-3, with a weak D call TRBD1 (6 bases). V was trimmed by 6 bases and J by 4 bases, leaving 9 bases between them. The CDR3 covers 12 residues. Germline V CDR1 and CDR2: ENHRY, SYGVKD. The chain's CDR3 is CAISTGSETQYF. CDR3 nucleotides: TGTGCCATCAGCACAGGGTCAGAGACCCAGTACTTC.

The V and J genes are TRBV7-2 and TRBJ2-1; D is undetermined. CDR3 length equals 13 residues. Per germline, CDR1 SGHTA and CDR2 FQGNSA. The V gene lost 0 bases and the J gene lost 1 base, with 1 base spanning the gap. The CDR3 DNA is TGTGCCAGCAGCTTAGCTTCCTACAATGAGCAGTTCTTC. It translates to CASSLASYNEQFF.

The CDR3 loop reads CASRCTMLHWHHQPQHF. For the CDR3, the DNA is TGTGCCAGCAGATGCACGATGCTACATTGGCATCATCAGCCCCAGCATTTT. The rearrangement joins TRBV21-1 to TRBJ1-5. TRBV21-1 is recorded as a pseudogene. The CDR3 totals 17 residues.

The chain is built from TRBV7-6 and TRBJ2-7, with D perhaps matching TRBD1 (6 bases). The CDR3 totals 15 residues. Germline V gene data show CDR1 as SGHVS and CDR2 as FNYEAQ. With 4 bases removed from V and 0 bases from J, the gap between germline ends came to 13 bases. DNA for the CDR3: TGTGCCAGCAGCTATGCGGCAGGGGACTCCTACGAGCAGTACTTC. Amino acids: CASSYAAGDSYEQYF.

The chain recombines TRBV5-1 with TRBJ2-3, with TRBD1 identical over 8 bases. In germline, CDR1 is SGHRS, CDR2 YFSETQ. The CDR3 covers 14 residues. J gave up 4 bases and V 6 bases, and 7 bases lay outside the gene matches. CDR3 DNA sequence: TGCGCCAGCACCGTAACAGGGGGTCCAGATACGCAGTATTTT. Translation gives CASTVTGGPDTQYF.

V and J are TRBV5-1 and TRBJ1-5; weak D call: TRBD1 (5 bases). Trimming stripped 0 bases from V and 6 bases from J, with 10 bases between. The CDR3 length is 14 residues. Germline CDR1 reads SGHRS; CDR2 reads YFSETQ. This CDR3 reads CASSLDAGAQPQHF. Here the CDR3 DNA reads TGCGCCAGCAGCTTGGATGCCGGGGCTCAGCCCCAGCATTTT.

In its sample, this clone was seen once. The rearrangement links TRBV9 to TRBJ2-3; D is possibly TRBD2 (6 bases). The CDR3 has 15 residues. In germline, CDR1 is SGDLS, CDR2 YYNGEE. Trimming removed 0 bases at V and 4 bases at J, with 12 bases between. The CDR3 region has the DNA TGTGCCAGCAGCGTAGACCCGGGAGTCGCAGATACGCAGTATTTT. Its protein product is CASSVDPGVADTQYF. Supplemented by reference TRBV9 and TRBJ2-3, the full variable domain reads DSGVTQTPKHLITATGQRVTLRCSPRSGDLSVYWYQQSLDQGLQFLIQYYNGEERAKGNILERFSAQQFPDLHSELNLSSLELGDSALYFCASSVDPGVADTQYFGPGTRLTVL.

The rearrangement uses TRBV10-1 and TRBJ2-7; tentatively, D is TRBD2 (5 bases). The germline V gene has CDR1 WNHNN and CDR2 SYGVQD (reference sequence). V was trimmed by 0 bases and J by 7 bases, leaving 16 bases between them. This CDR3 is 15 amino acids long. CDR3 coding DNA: TGCGCCAGCAGTGAGTCGAGGACTCCTCTTAGGGAGCAGTACTTC. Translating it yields CASSESRTPLREQYF.

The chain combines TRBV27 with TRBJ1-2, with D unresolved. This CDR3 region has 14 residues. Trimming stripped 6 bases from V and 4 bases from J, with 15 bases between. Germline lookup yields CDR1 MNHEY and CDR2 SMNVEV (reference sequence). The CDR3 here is CASRSDREGYGYTF. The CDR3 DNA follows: TGTGCCAGCAGGTCCGATAGGGAGGGCTATGGCTACACCTTC.

CDR3 region: CASAVGVLNSPLHF. The CDR3 coding sequence is TGTGCCAGCGCCGTAGGGGTTCTTAATTCACCCCTCCACTTT. The chain is built from TRBV9 and TRBJ1-6; D possibly corresponds to TRBD1 (5 bases). The CDR3 is 14 amino acids. V was clipped by 7 bases and J by 6 bases, with 14 bases between them. Germline CDR1 and CDR2: SGDLS and YYNGEE.